This T cell receptor (beta chain) was identified during a study of blood T cell repertoires in COVID-19. Overall study: From the United States, Italy and Spain came samples of acute and convalescent COVID-19. From T cells, B-cell-depleted T cells, or PBMCs came the material, which was cDNA or gDNA.

Per germline, CDR1 MDHEN and CDR2 SYDVKM. The CDR3 loop spans 13 amino acids. The V end lost 7 bases, the J end lost 6 bases, and 10 bases lay between the germline ends. Profiled with immunoSEQ multiplex PCR; TCRdb holds only in-frame clones, not every one. This table holds 300,000 to 450,000 clones, roughly nine tenths found once. Recruited during active infection, patients (from Seattle) were subsequently followed longitudinally. This sequence originates from a woman aged 55-70 years with COVID-19, enrolled during active disease. Sequenced: peripheral blood. The V call is TRBV28, the J call TRBJ1-6; D might be TRBD1 (5 bases). The CDR3 nucleotides are TGTGCCAGCAAAGACAGCCGTAATTCACCCCTCCACTTT. The encoded protein is CASKDSRNSPLHF.